This TCR beta chain was identified during a study of OX40 agonist ivuxolimab in advanced cancers. About the study: Patients receiving dose escalation had hepatocellular carcinoma, melanoma, renal cell or head and neck cancer. Study outcomes and limitations: Partly responding patients at 0.1-3.0 mg/kg showed some of the smallest clonal expansion. Blood T cells, both CD4+ and CD8+, expanded clonally by week 6 at 0.1 to 3.0 mg/kg. Averaged across samples, CD8+ T cells carried more expanded clones than CD4+ did.

About this clone itself: Its antigen is not known.

V was clipped by 6 bases and J by 3 bases, with 18 bases between them. The CDR3 runs 16 residues. CDR1 MDHEN and CDR2 SYDVKM come from the germline V gene. Data came from immunoSEQ multiplex PCR; TCRdb stores just in-frame clones and leaves some out. The sample lists fewer than 70,000 clones; around 93% were seen once. The J gene is TRBJ2-4, the V gene TRBV28; D call uncertain. The starting material was CD4+ or CD8+ T cells sorted from blood, obtained in a trial of the OX40 agonist ivuxolimab. This sequence was found in an adult with an advanced solid tumor such as melanoma, head and neck, liver or kidney cancer. CDR3 bases: TGTGCCAGCAGCCCTTTTCCCCTCCTAGGCAAAAACATTCAGTACTTC. Protein sequence: CASSPFPLLGKNIQYF.